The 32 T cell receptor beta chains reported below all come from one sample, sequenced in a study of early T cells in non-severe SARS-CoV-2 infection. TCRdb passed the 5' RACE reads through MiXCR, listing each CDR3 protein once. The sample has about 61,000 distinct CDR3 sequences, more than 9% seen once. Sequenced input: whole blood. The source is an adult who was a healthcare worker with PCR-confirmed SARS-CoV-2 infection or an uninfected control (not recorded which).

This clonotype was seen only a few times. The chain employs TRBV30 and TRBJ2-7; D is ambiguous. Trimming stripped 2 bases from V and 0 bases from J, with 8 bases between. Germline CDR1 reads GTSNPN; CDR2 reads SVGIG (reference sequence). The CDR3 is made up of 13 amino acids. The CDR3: CAWSFGDSYEQYV. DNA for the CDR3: TGTGCCTGGAGTTTCGGCGACTCCTACGAGCAGTACGTC.

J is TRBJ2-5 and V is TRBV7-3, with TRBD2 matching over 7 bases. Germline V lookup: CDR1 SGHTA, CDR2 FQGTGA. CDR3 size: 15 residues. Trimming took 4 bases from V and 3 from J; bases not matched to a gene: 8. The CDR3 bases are TGTGCCAGCAGCTCTTCTGGAGCGGGGAAAGAGACCCAGTACTTC. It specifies CASSSSGAGKETQYF.

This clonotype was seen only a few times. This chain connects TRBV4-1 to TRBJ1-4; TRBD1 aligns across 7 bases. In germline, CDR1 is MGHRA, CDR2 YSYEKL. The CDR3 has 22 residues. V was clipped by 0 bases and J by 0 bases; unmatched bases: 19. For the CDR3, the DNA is TGCGCCAGCAGCCAAGATCAATACGGGACAGCAACACCCAGAGCAACTAATGAAAAACTGTTTTTT. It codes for CASSQDQYGTATPRATNEKLFF.

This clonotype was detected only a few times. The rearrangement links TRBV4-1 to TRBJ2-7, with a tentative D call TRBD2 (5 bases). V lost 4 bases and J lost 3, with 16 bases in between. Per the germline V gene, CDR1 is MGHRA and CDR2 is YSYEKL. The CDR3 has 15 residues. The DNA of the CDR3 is TGCGCCAGCAGCCGTACTAGTAGGTTCGGCTACGAGCAGTACGTC. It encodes CASSRTSRFGYEQYV.

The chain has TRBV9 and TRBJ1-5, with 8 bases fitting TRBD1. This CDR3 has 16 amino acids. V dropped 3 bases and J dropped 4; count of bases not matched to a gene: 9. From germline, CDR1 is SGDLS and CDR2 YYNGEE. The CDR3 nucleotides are TGTGCCAGCAGCGAACCCGACAGGGGCGAAAATCAGCCCCAGCATTTT. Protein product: CASSEPDRGENQPQHF.

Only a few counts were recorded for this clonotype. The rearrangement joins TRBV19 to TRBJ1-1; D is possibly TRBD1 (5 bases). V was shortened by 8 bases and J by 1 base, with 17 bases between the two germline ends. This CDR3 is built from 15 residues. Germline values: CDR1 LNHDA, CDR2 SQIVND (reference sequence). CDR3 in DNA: TGTGCCAGTTGGAGGGCAGGGTTAGAGAACACTGAAGCTTTCTTT. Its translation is CASWRAGLENTEAFF.

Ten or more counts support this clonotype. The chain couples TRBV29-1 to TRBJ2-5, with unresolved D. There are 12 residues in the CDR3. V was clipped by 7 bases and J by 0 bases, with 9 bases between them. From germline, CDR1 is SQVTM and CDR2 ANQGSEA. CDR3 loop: CSARANQETQYF. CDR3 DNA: TGCAGCGCTCGGGCTAACCAAGAGACCCAGTACTTC. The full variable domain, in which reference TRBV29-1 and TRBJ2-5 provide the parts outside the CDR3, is SAVISQKPSRDICQRGTSLTIQCQVDSQVTMMFWYRQQPGQSLTLIATANQGSEATYESGFVIDKFPISRPNLTFSTLTVSNMSPEDSSIYLCSARANQETQYFGPGTRLLVL.

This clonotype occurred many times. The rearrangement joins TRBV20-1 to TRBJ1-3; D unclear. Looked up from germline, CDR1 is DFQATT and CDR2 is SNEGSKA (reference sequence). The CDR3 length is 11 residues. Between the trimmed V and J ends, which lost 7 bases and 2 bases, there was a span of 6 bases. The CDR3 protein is CSVTAGNTIYF. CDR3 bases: TGCAGTGTTACGGCTGGAAACACCATATATTTT.

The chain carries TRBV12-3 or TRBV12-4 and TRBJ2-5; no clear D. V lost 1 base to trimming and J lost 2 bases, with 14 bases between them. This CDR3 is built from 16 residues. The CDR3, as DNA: TGTGCCAGCAGTTTAGAGGGATCGTTGCAGCAAGAGACCCAGTACTTC. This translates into CASSLEGSLQQETQYF.

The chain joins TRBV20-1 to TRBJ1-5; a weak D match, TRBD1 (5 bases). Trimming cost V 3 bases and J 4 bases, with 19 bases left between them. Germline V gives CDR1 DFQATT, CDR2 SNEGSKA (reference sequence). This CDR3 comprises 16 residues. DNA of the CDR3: TGCAGTGCTAGCCCTCCCAGGGAGGGTGGTAATCAGCCCCAGCATTTT. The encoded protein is CSASPPREGGNQPQHF.

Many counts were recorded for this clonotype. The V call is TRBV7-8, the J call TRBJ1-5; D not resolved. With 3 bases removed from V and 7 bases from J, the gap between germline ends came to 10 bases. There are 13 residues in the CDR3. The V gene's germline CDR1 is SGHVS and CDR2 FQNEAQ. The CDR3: CASSFDLTQPQHF. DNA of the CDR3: TGTGCCAGCAGCTTCGACTTGACCCAGCCCCAGCATTTT.

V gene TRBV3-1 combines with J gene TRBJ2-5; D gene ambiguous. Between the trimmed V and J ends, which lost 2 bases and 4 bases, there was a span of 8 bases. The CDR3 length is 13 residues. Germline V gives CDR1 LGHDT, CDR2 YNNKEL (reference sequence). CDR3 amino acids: CASSQISRETQYF. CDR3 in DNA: TGTGCCAGCAGCCAAATAAGCCGAGAGACCCAGTACTTC.

For the CDR3, the DNA is TGTGCCAGCAGGTTAGGAGGGACTAGGAGCACAGATACGCAGTATTTT. Protein: CASRLGGTRSTDTQYF. J is TRBJ2-3 and V is TRBV7-3, with 8 bases fitting TRBD2. After removal of 6 bases from V and 0 bases from J, the junction contained 8 bases not matched to a gene. Germline V gene sequence: CDR1 SGHTA, CDR2 FQGTGA. This CDR3 is 16 amino acids long.

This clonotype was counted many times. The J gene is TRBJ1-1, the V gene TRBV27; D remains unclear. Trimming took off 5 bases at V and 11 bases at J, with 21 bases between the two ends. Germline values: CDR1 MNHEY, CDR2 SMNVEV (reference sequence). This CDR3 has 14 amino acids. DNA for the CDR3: TGTGCCAGCAGTGCTCACGGTACCGGTTTTAATGCTTTCTTT. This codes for CASSAHGTGFNAFF.

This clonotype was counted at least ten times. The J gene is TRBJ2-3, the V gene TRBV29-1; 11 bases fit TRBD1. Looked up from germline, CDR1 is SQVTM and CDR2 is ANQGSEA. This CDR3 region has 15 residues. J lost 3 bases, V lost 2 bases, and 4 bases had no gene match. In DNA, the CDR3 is TGCAGCGTTGAACACGGACAGGGGGCGACAGATACGCAGTATTTT. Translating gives CSVEHGQGATDTQYF.

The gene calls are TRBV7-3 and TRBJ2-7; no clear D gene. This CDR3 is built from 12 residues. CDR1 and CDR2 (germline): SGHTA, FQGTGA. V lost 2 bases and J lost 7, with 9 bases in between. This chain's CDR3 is CASSLPAGEQYV. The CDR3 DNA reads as TGTGCCAGCAGCTTACCCGCTGGGGAGCAGTACGTC.

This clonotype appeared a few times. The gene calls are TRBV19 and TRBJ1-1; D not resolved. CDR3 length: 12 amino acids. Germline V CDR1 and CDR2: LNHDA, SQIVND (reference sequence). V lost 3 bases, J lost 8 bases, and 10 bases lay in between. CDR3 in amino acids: CASSILGAEAFF. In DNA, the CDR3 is TGTGCCAGTAGTATTTTGGGCGCGGAAGCTTTCTTT.

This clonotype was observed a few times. CDR3 sequence: CASRKSGGTDTQYF. In DNA, the CDR3 is TGTGCCAGCAGGAAAAGCGGGGGGACAGATACGCAGTATTTT. The J gene is TRBJ2-3, the V gene TRBV2, with TRBD2 identical over 9 bases. The germline gives CDR1 SNHLY, CDR2 FYNNEI. V shed 6 bases and J 3 bases; nucleotides not matched to a gene: 4. The CDR3 contains 14 residues.

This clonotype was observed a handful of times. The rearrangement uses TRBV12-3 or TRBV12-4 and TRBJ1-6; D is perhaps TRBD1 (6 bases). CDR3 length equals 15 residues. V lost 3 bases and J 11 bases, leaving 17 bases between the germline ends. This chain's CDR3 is CASSLSYGGMTPLHF. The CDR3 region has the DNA TGTGCCAGCAGTTTGTCCTACGGGGGCATGACACCCCTCCACTTT.

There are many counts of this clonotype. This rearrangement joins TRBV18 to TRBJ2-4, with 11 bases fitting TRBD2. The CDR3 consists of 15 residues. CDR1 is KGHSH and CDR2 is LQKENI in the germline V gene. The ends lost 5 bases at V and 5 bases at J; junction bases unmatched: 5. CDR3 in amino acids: CASSDLLAGENIQYF. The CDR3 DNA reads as TGTGCCAGCTCAGACTTACTAGCGGGGGAAAACATTCAGTACTTC.

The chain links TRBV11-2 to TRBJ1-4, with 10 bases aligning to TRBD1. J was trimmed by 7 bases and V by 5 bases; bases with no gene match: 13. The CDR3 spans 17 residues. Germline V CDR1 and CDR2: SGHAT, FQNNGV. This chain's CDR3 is CASSLRDRGIWTEKLFF. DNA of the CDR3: TGTGCCAGCAGCCTCCGGGACAGGGGAATTTGGACTGAAAAACTGTTTTTT.

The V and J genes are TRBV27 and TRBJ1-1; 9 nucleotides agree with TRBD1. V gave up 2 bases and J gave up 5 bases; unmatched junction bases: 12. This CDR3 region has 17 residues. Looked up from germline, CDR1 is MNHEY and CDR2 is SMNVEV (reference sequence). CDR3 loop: CASSLRGTGWKVTEAFF. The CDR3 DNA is TGTGCCAGCAGTTTAAGGGGGACAGGGTGGAAGGTTACTGAAGCTTTCTTT.

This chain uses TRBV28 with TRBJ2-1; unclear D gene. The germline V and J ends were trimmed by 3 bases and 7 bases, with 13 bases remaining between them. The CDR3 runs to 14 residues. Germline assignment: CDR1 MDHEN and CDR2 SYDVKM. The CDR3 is CASSFRQAPNEQFF. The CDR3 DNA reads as TGTGCCAGCAGTTTCCGGCAGGCTCCAAATGAGCAGTTCTTC.

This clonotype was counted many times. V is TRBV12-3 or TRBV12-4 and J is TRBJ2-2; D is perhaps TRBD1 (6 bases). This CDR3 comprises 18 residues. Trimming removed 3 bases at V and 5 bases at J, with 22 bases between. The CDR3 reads CASSFVLLARGRTGELFF. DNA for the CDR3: TGTGCCAGCAGTTTTGTCTTATTAGCCAGGGGACGTACCGGGGAGCTGTTTTTT.

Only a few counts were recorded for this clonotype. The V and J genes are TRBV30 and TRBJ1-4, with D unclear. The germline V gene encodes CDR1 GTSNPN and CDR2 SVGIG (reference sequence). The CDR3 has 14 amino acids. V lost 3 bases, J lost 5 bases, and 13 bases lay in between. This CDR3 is CAWRQGLRNEKLFF. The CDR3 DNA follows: TGTGCCTGGAGACAAGGCCTGCGGAATGAAAAACTGTTTTTT.

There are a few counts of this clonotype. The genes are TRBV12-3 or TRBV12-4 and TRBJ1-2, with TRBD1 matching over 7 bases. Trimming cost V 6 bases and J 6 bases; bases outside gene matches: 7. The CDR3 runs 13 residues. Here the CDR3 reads CASSPDRANGYTF. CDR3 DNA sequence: TGTGCCAGCAGCCCAGACAGGGCCAATGGCTACACCTTC.

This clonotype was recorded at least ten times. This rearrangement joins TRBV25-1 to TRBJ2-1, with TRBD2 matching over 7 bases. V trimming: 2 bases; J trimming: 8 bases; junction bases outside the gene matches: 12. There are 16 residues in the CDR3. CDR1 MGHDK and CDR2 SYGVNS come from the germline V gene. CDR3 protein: CASSETQIVAGDEQFF. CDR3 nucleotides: TGTGCCAGCAGTGAAACTCAAATCGTGGCGGGGGATGAGCAGTTCTTC.

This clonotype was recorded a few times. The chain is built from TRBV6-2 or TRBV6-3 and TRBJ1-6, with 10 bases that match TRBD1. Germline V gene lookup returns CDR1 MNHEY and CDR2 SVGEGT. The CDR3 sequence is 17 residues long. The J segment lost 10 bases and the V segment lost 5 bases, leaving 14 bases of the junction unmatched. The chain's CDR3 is CASSPPGIRDRGSPLHF. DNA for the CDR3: TGTGCCAGCAGTCCCCCCGGAATCCGGGACAGGGGATCACCCCTCCACTTT.

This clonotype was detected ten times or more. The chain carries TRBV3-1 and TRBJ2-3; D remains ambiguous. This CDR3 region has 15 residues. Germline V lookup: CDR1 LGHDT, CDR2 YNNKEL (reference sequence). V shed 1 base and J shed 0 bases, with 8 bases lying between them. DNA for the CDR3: TGTGCCAGCAGCCAAGCAGAATCTAGCACAGATACGCAGTATTTT. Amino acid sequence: CASSQAESSTDTQYF.

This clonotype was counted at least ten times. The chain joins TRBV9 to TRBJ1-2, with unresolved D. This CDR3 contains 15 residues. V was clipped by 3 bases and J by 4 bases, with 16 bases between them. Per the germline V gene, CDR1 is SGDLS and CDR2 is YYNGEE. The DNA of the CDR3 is TGTGCCAGCAGCGCAACCTCCCGGGCCACCTATGGCTACACCTTC. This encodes CASSATSRATYGYTF.

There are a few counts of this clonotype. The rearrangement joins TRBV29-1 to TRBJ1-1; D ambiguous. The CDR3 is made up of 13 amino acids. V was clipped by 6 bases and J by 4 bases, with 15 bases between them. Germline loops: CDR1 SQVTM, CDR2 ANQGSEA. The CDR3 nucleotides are TGCAGCGTGGAGGAGGGCCTGGGCACTGAAGCTTTCTTT. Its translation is CSVEEGLGTEAFF.

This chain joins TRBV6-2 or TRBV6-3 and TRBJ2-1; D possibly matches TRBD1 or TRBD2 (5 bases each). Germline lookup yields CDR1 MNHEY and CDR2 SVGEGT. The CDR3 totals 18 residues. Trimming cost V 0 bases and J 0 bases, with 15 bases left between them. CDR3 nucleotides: TGTGCCAGCAGTTACTCGAGAACGGGGCAGAGCTCCTACAATGAGCAGTTCTTC. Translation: CASSYSRTGQSSYNEQFF.